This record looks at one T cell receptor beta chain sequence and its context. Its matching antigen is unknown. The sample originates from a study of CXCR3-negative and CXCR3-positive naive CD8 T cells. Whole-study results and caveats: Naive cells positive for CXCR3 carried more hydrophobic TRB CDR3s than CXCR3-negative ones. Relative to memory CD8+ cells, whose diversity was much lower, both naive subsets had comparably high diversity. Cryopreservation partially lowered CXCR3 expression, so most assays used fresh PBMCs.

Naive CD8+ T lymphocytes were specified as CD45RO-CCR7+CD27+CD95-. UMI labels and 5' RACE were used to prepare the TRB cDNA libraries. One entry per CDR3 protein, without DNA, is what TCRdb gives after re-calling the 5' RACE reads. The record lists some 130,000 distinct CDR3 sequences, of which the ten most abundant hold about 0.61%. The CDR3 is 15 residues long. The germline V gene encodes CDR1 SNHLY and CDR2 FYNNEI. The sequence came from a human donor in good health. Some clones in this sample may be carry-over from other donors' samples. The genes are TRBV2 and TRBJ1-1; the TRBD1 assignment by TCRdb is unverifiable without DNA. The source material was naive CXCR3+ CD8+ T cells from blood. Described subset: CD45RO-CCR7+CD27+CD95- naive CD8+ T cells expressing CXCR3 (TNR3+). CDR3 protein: CASSEVPGGYFEAFF.